This T cell receptor (beta chain) is from a study of neurological immune-mediated disorders. This clonotype was counted only a few times. Its antigen is not known. Specified time point: longitudinal time-point 3. The unsorted libraries were prepared from 2 million PBMCs (stored at -80 C). The making of cDNA relied on 5'RACE with 10-nucleotide random UMIs. TCRdb re-derived calls from the 5' RACE reads in MiXCR, one entry per CDR3 protein. This sample has around 100,000 distinct CDR3 sequences, with 10% to 12% found just once. In germline, CDR1 is KGHSH, CDR2 LQKENI. Trimming removed 3 bases from V and 6 bases from J, with 10 bases in between. The CDR3 is made up of 13 amino acids. Findings and caveats of the study: Healthy controls had more TCR clonal expansion than multiple sclerosis, which showed the least, whereas HTLV-1-associated myelopathy showed the most.

This TCR was recovered from a female donor with HTLV-1-associated myelopathy (HAM/TSP). Specimen: PBMCs. The chain is built from TRBV18 and TRBJ2-3; D is unclear. CDR3 in DNA: TGTGCCAGCTCACCGCCTAATTTGGATACGCAGTATTTT. Its translation is CASSPPNLDTQYF.